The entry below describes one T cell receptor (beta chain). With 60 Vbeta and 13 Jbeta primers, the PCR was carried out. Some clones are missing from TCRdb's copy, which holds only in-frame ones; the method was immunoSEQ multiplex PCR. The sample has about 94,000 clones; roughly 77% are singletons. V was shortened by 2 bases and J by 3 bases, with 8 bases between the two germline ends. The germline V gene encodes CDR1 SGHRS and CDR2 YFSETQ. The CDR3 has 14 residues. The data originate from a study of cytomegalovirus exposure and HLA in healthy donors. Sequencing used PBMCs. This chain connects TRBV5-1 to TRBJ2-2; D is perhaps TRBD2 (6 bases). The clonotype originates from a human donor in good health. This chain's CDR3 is CASSLSGDTGELFF. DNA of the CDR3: TGCGCCAGCAGCTTATCGGGGGACACCGGGGAGCTGTTTTTT.